Listed here are 3 T cell receptor beta chains from one sample, sequenced in a study of T-cell reconstitution after alpha-beta-depleted transplantation in children. A library of TCRbeta sequences, prepared with unique molecular identifiers, was generated. TCRdb reanalysed the PCR reads using MiXCR and keeps one entry per CDR3 protein. The sample holds around 800,000 distinct CDR3 sequences, roughly 15% seen once. The sequenced sample was PBMCs, mostly from graft donor cells, obtained 360 days after TCRalphabeta/CD19-depleted stem cell transplant. The source is a male patient aged 10 to 17 who had a stem cell transplant for acute lymphoblastic leukemia, so the T cells may come from the graft donor.

This clonotype was recorded a few times. V and J are TRBV6-1 and TRBJ2-7, with 10 nucleotides matching TRBD2. The length of the CDR3 is 15 residues. Germline CDR1 MNHNS, CDR2 SASEGT. V trimming: 6 bases; J trimming: 3 bases; junction bases outside the gene matches: 8. CDR3 nucleotides: TGTGCCAGCAGCGCAACTCTAGCGGGGGTCTACGAGCAGTACTTC. As protein: CASSATLAGVYEQYF.

The V call is TRBV3-1, the J call TRBJ2-5; 7 bases match TRBD1. V was pared by 4 bases and J by 2 bases, with 4 bases of the junction left unmatched. The CDR3 consists of 14 residues. CDR1 is LGHDT and CDR2 is YNNKEL in the germline V gene (reference sequence). CDR3 sequence reads: CASSPQGLQETQYF. The CDR3 region has the DNA TGTGCCAGCAGCCCACAGGGGCTACAAGAGACCCAGTACTTC.

V usage is TRBV20-1 and J usage is TRBJ2-7; either TRBD1 or TRBD2 may fit D (6 bases each). Deletions cut 5 bases from V and 8 bases from J, with 31 bases between. The germline V gene encodes CDR1 DFQATT and CDR2 SNEGSKA (reference sequence). The CDR3 has 17 residues. In DNA, the CDR3 is TGCAGTGCTCCCCGGTCGGGGACAATAGCGGACAGATACCAGCAGTACTTC. Its translation: CSAPRSGTIADRYQQYF.